This TCR beta chain was observed in a study of T cells in Graves' hyperthyroidism and ophthalmopathy. This CDR3 spans 17 amino acids. V lost 6 bases, J lost 4 bases, and 8 bases stayed unmatched. CDR1 SNHLY and CDR2 FYNNEI come from the germline V gene. This clonotype occurred a few times. What it binds is not known. Researchers barred patients who had uncontrolled infection, other autoimmune disease, pregnancy or lactation. Notes on the study in general: In the analysis, a 13 V-J model separated ophthalmopathy from stable hyperthyroidism. The majority of expanded thyroid clonotypes above 0.001 also appeared in blood.

TCR beta CDR3 regions were amplified from RNA transcripts. RT-PCR in the first round (using the HTBI primer set) targeted the TCR CDR3. TCRdb recomputed calls from the multiplex PCR reads with MiXCR, one row per CDR3 protein. The data contain approximately 630,000 distinct CDR3 sequences, roughly 15% of them seen just once; the ten biggest clones take up over 3.5%. This TCR derives from a woman aged 25 to 39 with Graves' hyperthyroidism. Source material: blood. This chain uses TRBV2 with TRBJ2-2; 13 bases match TRBD2. CDR3 sequence reads: CASRKGLAGSRTGELFF. CDR3 coding DNA: TGTGCCAGCAGGAAGGGACTAGCGGGATCACGCACCGGGGAGCTGTTTTTT.